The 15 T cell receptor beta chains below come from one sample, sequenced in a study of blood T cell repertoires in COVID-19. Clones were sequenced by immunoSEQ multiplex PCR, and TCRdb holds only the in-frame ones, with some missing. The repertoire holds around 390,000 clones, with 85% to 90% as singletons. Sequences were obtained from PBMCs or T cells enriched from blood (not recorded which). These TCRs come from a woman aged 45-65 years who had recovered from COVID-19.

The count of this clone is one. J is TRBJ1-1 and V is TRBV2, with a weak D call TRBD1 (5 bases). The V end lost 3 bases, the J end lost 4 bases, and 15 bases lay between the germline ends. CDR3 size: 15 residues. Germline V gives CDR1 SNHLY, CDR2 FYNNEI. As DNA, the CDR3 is TGTGCCAGCAGTGAGGAGGGTGACAGACTCACTGAAGCTTTCTTT. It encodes CASSEEGDRLTEAFF. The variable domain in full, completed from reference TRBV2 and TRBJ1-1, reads EPEVTQTPSHQVTQMGQEVILRCVPISNHLYFYWYRQILGQKVEFLVSFYNNEISEKSEIFDDQFSVERPDGSNFTLKIRSTKLEDSAMYFCASSEEGDRLTEAFFGQGTRLTVV.

The CDR3 here is CASRSGEGGTEAFF. In DNA form, the CDR3 reads TGTGCCAGTAGGTCCGGGGAGGGCGGGACTGAAGCTTTCTTT. The rearrangement uses TRBV19 and TRBJ1-1; no firm D call. Germline assignment: CDR1 LNHDA and CDR2 SQIVND (reference sequence). Trimming shortened V by 6 bases and J by 5 bases, and 16 bases separated the two germline ends. This CDR3 is built from 14 residues.

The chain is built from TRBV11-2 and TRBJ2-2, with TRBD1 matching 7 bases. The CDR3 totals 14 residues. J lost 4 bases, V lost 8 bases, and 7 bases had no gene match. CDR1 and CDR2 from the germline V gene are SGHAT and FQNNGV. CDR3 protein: CASQDRLGTGELFF. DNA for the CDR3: TGTGCCAGCCAGGACAGGTTGGGCACCGGGGAGCTGTTTTTT.

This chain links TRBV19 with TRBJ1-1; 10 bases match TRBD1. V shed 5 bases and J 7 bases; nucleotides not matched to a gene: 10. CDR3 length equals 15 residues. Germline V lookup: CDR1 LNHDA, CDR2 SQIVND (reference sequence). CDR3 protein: CASSGPGQGIGEAFF. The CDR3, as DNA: TGTGCCAGTAGTGGCCCGGGACAGGGGATCGGTGAAGCTTTCTTT.

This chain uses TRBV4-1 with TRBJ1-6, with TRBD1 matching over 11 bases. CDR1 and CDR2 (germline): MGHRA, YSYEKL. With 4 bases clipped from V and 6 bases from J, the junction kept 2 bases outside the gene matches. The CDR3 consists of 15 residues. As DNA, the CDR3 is TGCGCCAGCAGCCGCGGGACAGGGGGTAATTCACCCCTCCACTTT. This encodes CASSRGTGGNSPLHF.

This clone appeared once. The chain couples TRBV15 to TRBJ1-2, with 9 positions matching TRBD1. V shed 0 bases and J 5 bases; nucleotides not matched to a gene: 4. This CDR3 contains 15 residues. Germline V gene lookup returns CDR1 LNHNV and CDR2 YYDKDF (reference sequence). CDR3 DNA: TGTGCCACCAGCAGAGAAGGGACAGGGAGATATGGCTACACCTTC. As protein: CATSREGTGRYGYTF.

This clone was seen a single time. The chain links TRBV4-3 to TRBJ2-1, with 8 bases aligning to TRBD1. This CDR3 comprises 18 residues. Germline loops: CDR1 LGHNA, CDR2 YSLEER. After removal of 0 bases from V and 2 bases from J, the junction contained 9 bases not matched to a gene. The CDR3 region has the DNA TGCGCCAGCAGCCAAGACCGGTTTGGCAGGGGGCCCTACAATGAGCAGTTCTTC. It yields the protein CASSQDRFGRGPYNEQFF.

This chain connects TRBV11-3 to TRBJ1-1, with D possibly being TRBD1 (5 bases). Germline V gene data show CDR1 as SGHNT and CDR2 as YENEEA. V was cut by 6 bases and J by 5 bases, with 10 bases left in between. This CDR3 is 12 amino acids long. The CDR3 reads CASRGVGTEAFF. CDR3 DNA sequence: TGTGCCAGCAGAGGGGTGGGGACTGAAGCTTTCTTT.

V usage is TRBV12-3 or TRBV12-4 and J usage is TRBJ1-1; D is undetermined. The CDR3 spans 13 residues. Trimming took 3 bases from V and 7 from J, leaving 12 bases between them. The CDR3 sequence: CASSLQLPHEAFF. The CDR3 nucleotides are TGTGCCAGCAGTTTGCAACTCCCCCATGAAGCTTTCTTT.

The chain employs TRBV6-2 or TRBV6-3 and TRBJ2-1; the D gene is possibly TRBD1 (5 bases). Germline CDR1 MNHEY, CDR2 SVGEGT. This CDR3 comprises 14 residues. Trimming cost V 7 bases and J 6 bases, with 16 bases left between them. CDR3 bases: TGTGCCAGCACCCCGACACACAGGCGCAATGAGCAGTTCTTC. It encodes CASTPTHRRNEQFF.

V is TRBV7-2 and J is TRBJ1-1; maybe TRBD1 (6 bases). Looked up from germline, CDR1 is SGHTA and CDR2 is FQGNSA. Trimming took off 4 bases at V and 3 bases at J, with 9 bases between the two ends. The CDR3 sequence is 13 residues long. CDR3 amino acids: CASSSGHYTEAFF. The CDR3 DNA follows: TGTGCCAGCAGCTCGGGACACTACACTGAAGCTTTCTTT.

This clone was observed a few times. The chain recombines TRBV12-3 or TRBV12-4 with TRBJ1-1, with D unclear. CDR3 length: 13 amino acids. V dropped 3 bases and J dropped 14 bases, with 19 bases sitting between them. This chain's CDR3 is CASSFGASTVMFF. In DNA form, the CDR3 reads TGTGCCAGCAGTTTCGGAGCGAGTACGGTCATGTTCTTT.

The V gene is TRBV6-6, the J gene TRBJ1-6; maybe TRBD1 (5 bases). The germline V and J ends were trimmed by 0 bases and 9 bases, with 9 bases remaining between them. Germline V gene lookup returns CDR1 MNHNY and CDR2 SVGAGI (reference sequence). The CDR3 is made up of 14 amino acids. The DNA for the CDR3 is TGTGCCAGCAGTTACTCAGGGGATCGTTCACCCCTCCACTTT. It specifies CASSYSGDRSPLHF.

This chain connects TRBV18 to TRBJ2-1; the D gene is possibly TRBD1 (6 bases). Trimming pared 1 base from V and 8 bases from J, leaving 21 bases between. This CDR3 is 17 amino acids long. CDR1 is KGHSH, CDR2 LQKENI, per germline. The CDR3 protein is CASSPLMPGQGSDEQFF. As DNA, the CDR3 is TGTGCCAGCTCACCACTCATGCCAGGCCAGGGGTCGGATGAGCAGTTCTTC.

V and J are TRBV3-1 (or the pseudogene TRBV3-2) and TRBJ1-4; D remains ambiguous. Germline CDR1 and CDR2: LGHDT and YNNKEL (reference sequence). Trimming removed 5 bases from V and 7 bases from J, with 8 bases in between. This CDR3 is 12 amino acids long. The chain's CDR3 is CASSSFREKLFF. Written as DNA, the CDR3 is TGTGCCAGCAGCTCTTTTCGTGAAAAACTGTTTTTT.